The source of this TCR beta chain is a study of blood T cell repertoires in COVID-19. The V gene's germline CDR1 is SNHLY and CDR2 FYNNEI. J was trimmed by 5 bases and V by 3 bases; bases with no gene match: 14. This CDR3 comprises 17 residues. TCRdb's table, derived via immunoSEQ multiplex PCR, lists solely in-frame clones and lacks some. The sample lists 200,000 to 300,000 clones; around 88% were seen once. Participants, roughly 18 to 90 years old, spanned around 25 US areas. Two negative PCRs, clearance, or symptom resolution were required of recovered Cohort 3 donors. Source material: PBMCs or T cells enriched from blood (not recorded which). This chain joins TRBV2 and TRBJ2-7, with 9 bases identical to TRBD1. The sequence was obtained from a man in his forties or fifties who had recovered from COVID-19. The DNA for the CDR3 is TGTGCCAGCAGTGAGGGGACAGGGTCCAGTTCAATGCACGAGCAGTACTTC. Translating gives CASSEGTGSSSMHEQYF.